The 6 T cell receptor beta chains listed next were all sequenced from one sample in a study of cytomegalovirus exposure and HLA in healthy donors (TCRdb year 2017). Library preparation employed the immunoSEQ multiplex PCR assay. The multiplex PCR relied on a mix of 60 forward primers for TCR Vbeta segments and 13 reverse primers for TCR Jbeta segments. Here the immuneACCESS table is served through TCRdb, limited to in-frame sequences with V and J called. Missing clones are a known gap in these copies; in checked studies unresolved V genes cover under half, and the rest lacks a known reason. The sample profile shows around 140,000 clones; 70% to 80% of them were found once. The ten largest clones represent more than 10% of the sample. Sequenced: PBMCs. The receptors here all came from a man aged 40-49 years in good health and CMV-seropositive.

The rearrangement joins TRBV23-1 to TRBJ1-5; the match to TRBD1 covers 7 bases. TRBV23-1 is identified as an open reading frame with a role that is uncertain. Trimming took 0 bases from V and 3 from J; bases not matched to a gene: 5. This CDR3 region has 16 residues. The CDR3, as DNA: TGCGCCAGCAGTCAATCGAGACAGGGTCACAATCAGCCCCAGCATTTT. Its protein is CASSQSRQGHNQPQHF.

V and J are TRBV5-1 and TRBJ2-1; 10 bases map to TRBD2. The CDR3 runs 17 residues. Germline values: CDR1 SGHRS, CDR2 YFSETQ. V gave up 1 base and J gave up 1 base; unmatched junction bases: 5. The CDR3 sequence is CASSLQPSGSSYNEQFF. The DNA of the CDR3 is TGCGCCAGCAGCTTGCAGCCTAGCGGGAGTTCCTACAATGAGCAGTTCTTC. Combining the CDR3 with reference TRBV5-1 and TRBJ2-1 gives the whole variable domain KAGVTQTPRYLIKTRGQQVTLSCSPISGHRSVSWYQQTPGQGLQFLFEYFSETQRNKGNFPGRFSGRQFSNSRSEMNVSTLELGDSALYLCASSLQPSGSSYNEQFFGPGTRLTVL.

This clone was counted a single time. The chain recombines TRBV14 with TRBJ2-2; TRBD2 matches 9 bases. The CDR3 extends over 15 amino acids. The germline V gene encodes CDR1 SGHDN and CDR2 FVKESK. V dropped 6 bases and J dropped 5; count of bases not matched to a gene: 7. This CDR3 is CASRPHSGRTGELFF. In DNA, the CDR3 is TGTGCCAGCAGGCCACACAGCGGGAGGACCGGGGAGCTGTTTTTT.

V is TRBV5-4 and J is TRBJ1-2; D gene unclear. Germline loops: CDR1 SGHNT, CDR2 YYREEE (reference sequence). The CDR3 spans 15 residues. V dropped 3 bases and J dropped 7 bases, with 19 bases sitting between them. CDR3 region: CASSSAREGLFGYTF. CDR3 bases: TGTGCCAGCAGCTCGGCGCGGGAGGGTTTGTTTGGCTACACCTTC.

The J gene is TRBJ2-1, the V gene TRBV28; D uncertain. The CDR3 spans 11 residues. Germline V gives CDR1 MDHEN, CDR2 SYDVKM. Trimming removed 3 bases from V and 9 bases from J, with 6 bases in between. The CDR3 sequence is CASSFQVEQFF. In DNA, the CDR3 is TGTGCCAGCAGTTTCCAGGTTGAGCAGTTCTTC. The whole variable domain, remainder taken from reference TRBV28 and TRBJ2-1, is DVKVTQSSRYLVKRTGEKVFLECVQDMDHENMFWYRQDPGLGLRLIYFSYDVKMKEKGDIPEGYSVSREKKERFSLILESASTNQTSMYLCASSFQVEQFFGPGTRLTVL.

The count of this clone is one. This chain's CDR3 is CASSERTPGLHTGELFF. The CDR3 bases are TGTGCCAGCAGTGAAAGGACCCCGGGACTTCACACCGGGGAGCTGTTTTTT. The rearrangement links TRBV6-1 to TRBJ2-2; possibly TRBD2 for D (6 bases). Germline CDR1 and CDR2: MNHNS and SASEGT. V was shortened by 2 bases and J by 3 bases, with 16 bases between the two germline ends. The CDR3 is 17 residues long.